This section outlines one T cell receptor beta chain sequence together with its context. Antigen: not known. This record comes from a study of OX40 agonist ivuxolimab in advanced cancers. Regarding the study as a whole: Blood T cells, both CD4+ and CD8+, expanded clonally by week 6 at 0.1 to 3.0 mg/kg.

Sequenced by immunoSEQ multiplex PCR; TCRdb stores in-frame clones only, minus some. The sample holds approximately 99,000 clones, approximately 87% seen once. Trimming removed 0 bases at V and 2 bases at J, with 11 bases between. The CDR3 has 16 amino acids. The V gene's germline CDR1 is MGHRA and CDR2 YSYEKL. V is TRBV4-1 and J is TRBJ1-3; D remains unclear. This sequence originates from an adult with an advanced solid tumor such as melanoma, head and neck, liver or kidney cancer. This specimen was CD4+ or CD8+ T cells sorted from blood, taken in a trial of the OX40 agonist ivuxolimab. CDR3 in amino acids: CASSQEYSLAGNTIYF. CDR3 DNA sequence: TGCGCCAGCAGCCAAGAATACTCCCTAGCTGGAAACACCATATATTTT.